The TCR beta chain under discussion was sequenced for a study of blood T cell repertoires in COVID-19. In the study overall: Acute-phase and convalescent COVID-19 samples originated in the United States, Italy and Spain.

This clone was recorded once. Assay used: immunoSEQ multiplex PCR; TCRdb lists only in-frame clones, some missing. The sample lists about 100,000 clones, roughly 87% occurring once. The specimen sequenced was peripheral blood. This receptor was obtained from a woman aged 60 to 75 with acute or convalescent COVID-19.

The CDR3 nucleotides read TGTGCCAGCAGCTTAAAGAGGACTAGTAGTGGGTCTGGGGCCAACGTCCTGACTTTC. Encoded protein: CASSLKRTSSGSGANVLTF. The chain combines TRBV7-9 with TRBJ2-6; 7 bases line up with TRBD2. The length of the CDR3 is 19 residues. The ends lost 2 bases at V and 1 base at J; junction bases unmatched: 11. Germline V gene sequence: CDR1 SEHNR, CDR2 FQNEAQ (reference sequence).